This T cell receptor (beta chain) stems from a study of T cells in Graves' hyperthyroidism and ophthalmopathy. Study observations and caveats: Ophthalmopathy was told apart from stable hyperthyroidism by a 13 V-J model.

The germline V gene has CDR1 SNHLY and CDR2 FYNNEI. CDR3 length equals 13 residues. V was clipped by 8 bases and J by 10 bases; unmatched bases: 7. This clonotype was found many times. What it recognizes is unknown. Amplification yielded TCR beta CDR3 regions, with RNA transcripts as the source. HTBI primers were employed in a first-round RT-PCR of the TCR CDR3. TCRdb passed the multiplex PCR reads through MiXCR, listing each CDR3 protein once. The sample records 300,000 to 450,000 distinct CDR3 sequences, around 13% being singletons. The sample consisted of blood. The chain joins TRBV2 to TRBJ2-1; 11 nucleotides line up with TRBD2. This TCR was recovered from a woman aged 18-29 years with Graves' hyperthyroidism. CDR3 nucleotides: TGTGCCAGCGGGCTAGCGGGAGGCAGGGAGCAGTTCTTC. Translating gives CASGLAGGREQFF.